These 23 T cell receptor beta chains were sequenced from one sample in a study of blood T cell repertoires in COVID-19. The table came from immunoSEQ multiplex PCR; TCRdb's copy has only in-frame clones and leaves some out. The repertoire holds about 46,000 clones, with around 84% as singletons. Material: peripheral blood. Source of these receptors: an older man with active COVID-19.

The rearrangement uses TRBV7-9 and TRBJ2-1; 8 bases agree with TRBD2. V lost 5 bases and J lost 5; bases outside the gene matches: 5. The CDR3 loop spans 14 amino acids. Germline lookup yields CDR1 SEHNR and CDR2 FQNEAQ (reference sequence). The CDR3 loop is CASSLLAGNNEQFF. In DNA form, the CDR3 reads TGTGCCAGCAGCCTTCTAGCGGGCAACAATGAGCAGTTCTTC.

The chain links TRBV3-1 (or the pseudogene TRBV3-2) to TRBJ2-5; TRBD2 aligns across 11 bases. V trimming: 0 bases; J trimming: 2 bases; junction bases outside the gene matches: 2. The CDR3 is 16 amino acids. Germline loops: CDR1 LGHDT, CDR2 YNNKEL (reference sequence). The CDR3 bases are TGTGCCAGCAGCCAAGAACTAGCGGGAGAGCAAGAGACCCAGTACTTC. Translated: CASSQELAGEQETQYF.

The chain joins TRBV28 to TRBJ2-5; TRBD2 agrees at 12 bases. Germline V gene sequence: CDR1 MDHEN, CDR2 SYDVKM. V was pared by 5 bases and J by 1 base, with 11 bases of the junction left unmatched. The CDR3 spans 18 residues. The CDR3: CASSPTTSGRGFQETQYF. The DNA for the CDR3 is TGTGCCAGCAGTCCCACGACTAGCGGGAGAGGCTTCCAAGAGACCCAGTACTTC.

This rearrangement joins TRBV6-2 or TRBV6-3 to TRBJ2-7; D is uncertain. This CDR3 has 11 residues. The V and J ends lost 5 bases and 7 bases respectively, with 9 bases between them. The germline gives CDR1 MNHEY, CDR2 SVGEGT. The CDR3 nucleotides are TGTGCCAGCAGTCAGTACCAGGAGCAGTACTTC. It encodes CASSQYQEQYF.

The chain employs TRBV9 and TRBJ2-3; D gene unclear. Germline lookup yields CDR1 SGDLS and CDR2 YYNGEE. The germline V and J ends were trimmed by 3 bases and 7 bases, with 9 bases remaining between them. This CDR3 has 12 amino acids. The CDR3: CASSAQIHTQYF. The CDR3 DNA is TGTGCCAGCAGCGCCCAGATTCATACGCAGTATTTT.

For the CDR3, the DNA is TGTGCCAGCAGTTTAGCCCGGGCAGGGGGAGAGACCCAGTACTTC. This gives the protein CASSLARAGGETQYF. This chain joins TRBV27 and TRBJ2-5; 7 positions match TRBD1. With 2 bases clipped from V and 4 bases from J, the junction kept 7 bases outside the gene matches. Germline CDR1 is MNHEY and CDR2 is SMNVEV (reference sequence). The CDR3 length is 15 residues.

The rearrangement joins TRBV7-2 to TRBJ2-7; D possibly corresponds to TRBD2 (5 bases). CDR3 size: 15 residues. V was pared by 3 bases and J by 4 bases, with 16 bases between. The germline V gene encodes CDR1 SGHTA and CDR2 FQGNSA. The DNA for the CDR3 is TGTGCCAGCAGCTTGGATCCGGGAATAGGGTACGAGCAGTACTTC. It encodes CASSLDPGIGYEQYF.

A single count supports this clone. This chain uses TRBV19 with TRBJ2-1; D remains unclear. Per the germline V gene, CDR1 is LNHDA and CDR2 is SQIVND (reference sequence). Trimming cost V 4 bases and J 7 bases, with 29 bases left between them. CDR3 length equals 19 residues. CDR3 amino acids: CASSTSPAARVPDKNEQFF. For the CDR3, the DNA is TGTGCCAGTAGTACCTCCCCGGCCGCTAGAGTCCCCGATAAGAATGAGCAGTTCTTC. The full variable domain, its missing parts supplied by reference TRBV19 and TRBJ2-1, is DGGITQSPKYLFRKEGQNVTLSCEQNLNHDAMYWYRQDPGQGLRLIYYSQIVNDFQKGDIAEGYSVSREKKESFPLTVTSAQKNPTAFYLCASSTSPAARVPDKNEQFFGPGTRLTVL.

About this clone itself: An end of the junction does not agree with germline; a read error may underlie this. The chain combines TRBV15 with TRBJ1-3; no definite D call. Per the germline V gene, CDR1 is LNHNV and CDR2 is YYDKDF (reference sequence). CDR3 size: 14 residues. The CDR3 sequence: CATSRVESGNTIYF. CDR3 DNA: TGTGCCACCAGTAGAGTAGAGTCTGGAAACACCATATATTTT.

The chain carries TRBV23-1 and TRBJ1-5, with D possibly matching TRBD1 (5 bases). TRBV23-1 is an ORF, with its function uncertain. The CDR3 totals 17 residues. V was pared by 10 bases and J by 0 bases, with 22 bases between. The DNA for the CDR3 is TGCGCCACCGAAGGGGTAGGAATTCTTATTAGCAATCAGCCCCAGCATTTT. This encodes CATEGVGILISNQPQHF.

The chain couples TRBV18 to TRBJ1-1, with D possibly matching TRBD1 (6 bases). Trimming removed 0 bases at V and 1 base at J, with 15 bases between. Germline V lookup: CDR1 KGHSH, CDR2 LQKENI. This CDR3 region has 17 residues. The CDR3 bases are TGTGCCAGCTCACCACCCGGCAGGGGAGGGGAGAACACTGAAGCTTTCTTT. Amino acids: CASSPPGRGGENTEAFF.

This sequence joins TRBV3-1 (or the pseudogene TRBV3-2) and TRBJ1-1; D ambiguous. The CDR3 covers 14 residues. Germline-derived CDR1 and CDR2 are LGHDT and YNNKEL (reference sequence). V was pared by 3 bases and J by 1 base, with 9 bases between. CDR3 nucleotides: TGTGCCAGCAGCCAGCGGGAGTCGAACACTGAAGCTTTCTTT. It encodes CASSQRESNTEAFF.

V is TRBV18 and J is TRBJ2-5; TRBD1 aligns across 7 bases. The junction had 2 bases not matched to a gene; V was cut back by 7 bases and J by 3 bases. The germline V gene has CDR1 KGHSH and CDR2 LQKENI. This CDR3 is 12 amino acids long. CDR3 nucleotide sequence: TGTGCCAGCTGTCAGGGGGAAGAGACCCAGTACTTC. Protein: CASCQGEETQYF.

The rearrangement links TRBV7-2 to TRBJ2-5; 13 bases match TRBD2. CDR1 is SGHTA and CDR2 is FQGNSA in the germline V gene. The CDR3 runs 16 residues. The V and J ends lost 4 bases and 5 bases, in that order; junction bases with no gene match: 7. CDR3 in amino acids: CASSYRTSGSGETQYF. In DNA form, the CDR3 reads TGTGCCAGCAGCTACCGGACTAGCGGGAGCGGGGAGACCCAGTACTTC.

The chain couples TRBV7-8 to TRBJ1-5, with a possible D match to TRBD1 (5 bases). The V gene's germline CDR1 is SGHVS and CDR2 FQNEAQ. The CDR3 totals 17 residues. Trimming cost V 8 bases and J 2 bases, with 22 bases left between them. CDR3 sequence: CASSPAGLAWGNQPQHF. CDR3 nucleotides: TGTGCCAGCTCCCCGGCAGGGCTGGCTTGGGGCAATCAGCCCCAGCATTTT.

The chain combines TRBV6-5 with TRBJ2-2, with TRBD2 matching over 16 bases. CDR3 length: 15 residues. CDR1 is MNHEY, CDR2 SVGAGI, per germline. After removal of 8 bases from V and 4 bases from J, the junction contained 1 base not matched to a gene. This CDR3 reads CASGTSGRATGELFF. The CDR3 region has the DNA TGTGCCAGCGGGACTAGCGGGAGGGCCACCGGGGAGCTGTTTTTT.

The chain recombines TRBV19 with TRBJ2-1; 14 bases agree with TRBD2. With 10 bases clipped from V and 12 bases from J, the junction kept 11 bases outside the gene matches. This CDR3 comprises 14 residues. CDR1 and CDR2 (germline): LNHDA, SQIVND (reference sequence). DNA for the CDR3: TGTGCCACTATCGGGACTAGCGGGAGTGGTGGGCAGTTCTTC. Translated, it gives CATIGTSGSGGQFF.

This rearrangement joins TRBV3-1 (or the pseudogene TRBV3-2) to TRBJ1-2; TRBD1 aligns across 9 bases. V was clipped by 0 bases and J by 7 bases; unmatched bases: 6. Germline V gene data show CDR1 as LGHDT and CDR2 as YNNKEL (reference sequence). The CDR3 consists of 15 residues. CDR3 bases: TGTGCCAGCAGCCAAGAAGGGACAGGGTACGGTGGCTACACCTTC. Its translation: CASSQEGTGYGGYTF.

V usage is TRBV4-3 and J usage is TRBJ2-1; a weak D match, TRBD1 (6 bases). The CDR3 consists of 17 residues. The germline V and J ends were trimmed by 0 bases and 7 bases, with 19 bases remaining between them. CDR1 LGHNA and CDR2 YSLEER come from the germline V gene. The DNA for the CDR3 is TGCGCCAGCAGCCAAGATTTCCGAGGAAACAGGGCGAATGAGCAGTTCTTC. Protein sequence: CASSQDFRGNRANEQFF.

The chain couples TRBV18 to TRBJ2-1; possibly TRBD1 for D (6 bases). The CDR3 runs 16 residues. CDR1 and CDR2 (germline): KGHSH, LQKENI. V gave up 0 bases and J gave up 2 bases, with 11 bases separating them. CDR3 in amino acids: CASSPPMRQAYNEQFF. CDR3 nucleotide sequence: TGTGCCAGCTCACCACCGATGCGACAGGCCTACAATGAGCAGTTCTTC.

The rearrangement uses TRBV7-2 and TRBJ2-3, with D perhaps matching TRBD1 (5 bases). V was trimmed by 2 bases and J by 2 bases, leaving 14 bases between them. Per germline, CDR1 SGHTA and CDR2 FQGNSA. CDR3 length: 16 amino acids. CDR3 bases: TGTGCCAGCAGCTTATGGGGCCAGGGAAACACAGATACGCAGTATTTT. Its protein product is CASSLWGQGNTDTQYF.

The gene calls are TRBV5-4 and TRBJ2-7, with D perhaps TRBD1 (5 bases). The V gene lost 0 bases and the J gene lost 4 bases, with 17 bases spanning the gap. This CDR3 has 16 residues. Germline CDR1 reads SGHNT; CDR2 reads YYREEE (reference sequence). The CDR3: CASSLGVGAESYEQYF. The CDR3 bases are TGTGCCAGCAGCTTGGGAGTTGGGGCAGAGTCATACGAGCAGTACTTC.

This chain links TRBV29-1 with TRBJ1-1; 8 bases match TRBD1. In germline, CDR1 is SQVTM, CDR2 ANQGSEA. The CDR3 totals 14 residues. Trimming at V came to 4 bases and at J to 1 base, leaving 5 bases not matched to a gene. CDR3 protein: CSVGRGLRNTEAFF. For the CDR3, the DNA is TGCAGCGTTGGCAGGGGGCTGCGGAACACTGAAGCTTTCTTT.